The present TCR beta chain was sequenced within a study of cytomegalovirus exposure and HLA in healthy donors. Points from the study as a whole: An assumption of roughly uniform sequencing depth across donors underlay the presence/absence analyses. As a later analysis showed, a missense DCLRE1C variant was linked to trimming of TCR beta V- and J-genes. TCR beta chains numbering more than 150 were designated cytomegalovirus-associated.

A multiplex PCR was run with 60 Vbeta primers and 13 Jbeta primers. This table comes from immunoSEQ multiplex PCR, and its TCRdb copy is limited to in-frame clones, with some not included. The sample yields approximately 130,000 clones, 82% seen once. The germline V gene has CDR1 MNHEY and CDR2 SMNVEV (reference sequence). V lost 5 bases and J 4 bases, leaving 8 bases between the germline ends. The CDR3 totals 13 residues. With respect to this clone: The antigen is not known.

The TCR was taken from a woman aged 50 to 65 in good health and CMV-seropositive. The V call is TRBV27, the J call TRBJ1-4; possibly TRBD1 for D (6 bases). The sample was PBMCs. CDR3 in amino acids: CASSTGINEKLFF. The DNA for the CDR3 is TGTGCCAGCAGTACAGGGATTAATGAAAAACTGTTTTTT. The variable domain in full, with the rest retrieved from reference TRBV27 and TRBJ1-4, is EAQVTQNPRYLITVTGKKLTVTCSQNMNHEYMSWYRQDPGLGLRQIYYSMNVEVTDKGDVPEGYKVSRKEKRNFPLILESPSPNQTSLYFCASSTGINEKLFFGSGTQLSVL.